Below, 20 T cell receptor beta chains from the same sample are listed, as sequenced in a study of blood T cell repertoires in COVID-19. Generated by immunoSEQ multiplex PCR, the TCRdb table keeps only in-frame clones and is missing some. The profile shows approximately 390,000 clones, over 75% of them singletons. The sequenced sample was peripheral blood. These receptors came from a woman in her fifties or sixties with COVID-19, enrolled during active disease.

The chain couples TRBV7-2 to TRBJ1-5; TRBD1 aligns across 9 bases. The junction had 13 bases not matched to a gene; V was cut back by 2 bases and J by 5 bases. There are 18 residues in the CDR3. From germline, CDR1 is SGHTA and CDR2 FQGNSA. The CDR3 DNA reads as TGTGCCAGCAGCTTAAGTTCAGGGACAGGGCGTCTTTATCAGCCCCAGCATTTT. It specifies CASSLSSGTGRLYQPQHF.

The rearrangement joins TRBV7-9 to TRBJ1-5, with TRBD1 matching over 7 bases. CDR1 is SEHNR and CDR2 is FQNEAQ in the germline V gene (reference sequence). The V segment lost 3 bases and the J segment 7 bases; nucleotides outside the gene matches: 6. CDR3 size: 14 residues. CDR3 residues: CASSFTGVGQPQHF. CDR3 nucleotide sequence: TGTGCCAGCAGCTTCACAGGGGTTGGCCAGCCCCAGCATTTT.

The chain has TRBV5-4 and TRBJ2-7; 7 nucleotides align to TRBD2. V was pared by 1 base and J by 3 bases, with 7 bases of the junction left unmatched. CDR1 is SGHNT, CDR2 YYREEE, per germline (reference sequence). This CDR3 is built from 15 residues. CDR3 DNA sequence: TGTGCCAGCAGCTTGCTGCGCGGGGGTCTCTACGAGCAGTACTTC. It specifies CASSLLRGGLYEQYF. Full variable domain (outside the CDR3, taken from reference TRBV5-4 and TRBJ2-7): ETGVTQSPTHLIKTRGQQVTLRCSSQSGHNTVSWYQQALGQGPQFIFQYYREEENGRGNFPPRFSGLQFPNYSSELNVNALELDDSALYLCASSLLRGGLYEQYFGPGTRLTVT.

CDR3 sequence reads: CASSLGGGLTYEQYF. The DNA for the CDR3 is TGTGCCAGCAGCTTGGGAGGGGGCCTAACTTACGAGCAGTACTTC. The chain combines TRBV5-4 with TRBJ2-7; 7 positions match TRBD1. Germline CDR1 SGHNT, CDR2 YYREEE (reference sequence). The ends lost 0 bases at V and 4 bases at J; junction bases unmatched: 7. The CDR3 is 15 residues long.

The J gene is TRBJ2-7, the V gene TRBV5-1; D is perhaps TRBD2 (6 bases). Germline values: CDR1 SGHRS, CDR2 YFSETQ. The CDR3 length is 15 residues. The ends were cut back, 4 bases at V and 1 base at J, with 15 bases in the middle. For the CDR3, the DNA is TGCGCCAGCAGCCAGCAGGGAGGAGTGTCCTACGAGCAGTACTTC. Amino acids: CASSQQGGVSYEQYF.

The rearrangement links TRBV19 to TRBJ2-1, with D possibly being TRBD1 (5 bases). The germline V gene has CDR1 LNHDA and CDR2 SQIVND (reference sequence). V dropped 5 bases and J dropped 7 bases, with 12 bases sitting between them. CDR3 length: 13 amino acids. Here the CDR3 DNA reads TGTGCCAGTAGTCAGGGCGTCGAGAATGAGCAGTTCTTC. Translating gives CASSQGVENEQFF.

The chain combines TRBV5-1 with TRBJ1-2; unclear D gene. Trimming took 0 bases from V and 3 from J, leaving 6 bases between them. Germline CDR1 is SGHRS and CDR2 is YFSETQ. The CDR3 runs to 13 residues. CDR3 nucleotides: TGCGCCAGCAGCTTGGGCTACGACTATGGCTACACCTTC. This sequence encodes CASSLGYDYGYTF.

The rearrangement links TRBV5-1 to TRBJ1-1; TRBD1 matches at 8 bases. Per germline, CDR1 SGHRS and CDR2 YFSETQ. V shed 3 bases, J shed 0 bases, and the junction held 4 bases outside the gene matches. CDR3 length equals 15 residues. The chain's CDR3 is CASSSGQDLNTEAFF. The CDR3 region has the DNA TGCGCCAGCAGCTCGGGACAGGACCTGAACACTGAAGCTTTCTTT.

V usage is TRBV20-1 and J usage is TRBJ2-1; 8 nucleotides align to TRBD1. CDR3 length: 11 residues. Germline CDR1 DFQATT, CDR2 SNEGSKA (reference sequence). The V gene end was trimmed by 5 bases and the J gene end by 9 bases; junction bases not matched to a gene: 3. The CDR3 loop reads CSASGQGEQFF. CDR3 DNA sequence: TGCAGTGCTTCAGGACAGGGTGAGCAGTTCTTC.

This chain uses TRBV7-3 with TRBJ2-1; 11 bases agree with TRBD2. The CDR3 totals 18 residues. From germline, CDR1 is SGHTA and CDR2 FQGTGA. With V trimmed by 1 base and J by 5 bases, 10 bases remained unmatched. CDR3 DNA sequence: TGTGCCAGCAGCTTAAAGTCTGCGCTAGCGGGGGGAAACAATGAGCAGTTCTTC. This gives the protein CASSLKSALAGGNNEQFF.

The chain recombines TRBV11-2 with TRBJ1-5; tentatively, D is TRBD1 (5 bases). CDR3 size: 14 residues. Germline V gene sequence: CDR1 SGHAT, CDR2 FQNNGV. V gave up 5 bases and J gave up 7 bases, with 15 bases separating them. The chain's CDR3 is CASSPGTHRQPQHF. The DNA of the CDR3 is TGTGCCAGCAGCCCTGGGACTCACCGACAGCCCCAGCATTTT.

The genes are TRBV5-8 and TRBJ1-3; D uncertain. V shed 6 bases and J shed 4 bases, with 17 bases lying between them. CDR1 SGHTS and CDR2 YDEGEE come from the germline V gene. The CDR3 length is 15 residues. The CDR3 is CASTPGPGAGNTIYF. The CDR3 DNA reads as TGTGCCAGCACTCCAGGTCCGGGAGCCGGAAACACCATATATTTT.

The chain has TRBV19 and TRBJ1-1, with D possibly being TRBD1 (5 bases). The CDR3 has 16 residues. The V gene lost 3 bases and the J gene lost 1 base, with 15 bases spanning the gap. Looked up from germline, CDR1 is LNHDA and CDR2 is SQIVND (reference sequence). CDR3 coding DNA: TGTGCCAGTAGTATCGTACAGACAGTCGCGAACACTGAAGCTTTCTTT. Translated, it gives CASSIVQTVANTEAFF. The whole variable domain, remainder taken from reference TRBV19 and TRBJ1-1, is DGGITQSPKYLFRKEGQNVTLSCEQNLNHDAMYWYRQDPGQGLRLIYYSQIVNDFQKGDIAEGYSVSREKKESFPLTVTSAQKNPTAFYLCASSIVQTVANTEAFFGQGTRLTVV.

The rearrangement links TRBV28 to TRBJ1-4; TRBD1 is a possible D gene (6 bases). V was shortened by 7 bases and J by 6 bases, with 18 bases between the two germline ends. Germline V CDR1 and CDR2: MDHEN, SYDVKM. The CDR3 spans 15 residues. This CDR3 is CASTWGGGRYEKLFF. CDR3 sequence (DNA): TGTGCCAGCACCTGGGGGGGCGGGAGATATGAAAAACTGTTTTTT.

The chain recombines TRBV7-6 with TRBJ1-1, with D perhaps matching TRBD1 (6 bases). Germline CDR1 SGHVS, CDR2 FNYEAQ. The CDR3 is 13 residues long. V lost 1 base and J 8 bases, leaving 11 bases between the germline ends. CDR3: CASSLVGTGEAFF. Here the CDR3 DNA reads TGTGCCAGCAGCTTAGTGGGAACAGGGGAAGCTTTCTTT.

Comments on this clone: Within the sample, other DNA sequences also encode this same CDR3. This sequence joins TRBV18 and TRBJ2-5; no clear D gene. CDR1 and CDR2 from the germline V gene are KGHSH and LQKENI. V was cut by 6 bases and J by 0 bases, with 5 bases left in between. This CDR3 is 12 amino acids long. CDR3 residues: CASSLYQETQYF. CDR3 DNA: TGTGCCAGCTCTCTATACCAAGAGACCCAGTACTTC. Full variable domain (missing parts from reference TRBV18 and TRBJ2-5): NAGVMQNPRHLVRRRGQEARLRCSPMKGHSHVYWYRQLPEEGLKFMVYLQKENIIDESGMPKERFSAEFPKEGPSILRIQQVVRGDSAAYFCASSLYQETQYFGPGTRLLVL.

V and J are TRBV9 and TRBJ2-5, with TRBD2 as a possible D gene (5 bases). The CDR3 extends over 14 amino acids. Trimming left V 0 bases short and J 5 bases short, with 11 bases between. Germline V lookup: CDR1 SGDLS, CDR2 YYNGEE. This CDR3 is CASSVAEGSETQYF. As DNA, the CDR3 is TGTGCCAGCAGCGTAGCTGAGGGATCGGAGACCCAGTACTTC.

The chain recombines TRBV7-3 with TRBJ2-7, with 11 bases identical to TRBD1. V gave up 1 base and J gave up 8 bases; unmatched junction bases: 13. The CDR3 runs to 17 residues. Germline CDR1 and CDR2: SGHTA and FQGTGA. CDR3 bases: TGTGCCAGCAGCTTAATGGGTGGGACAGGGGGACTTGGTAAGCAGTACTTC. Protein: CASSLMGGTGGLGKQYF.

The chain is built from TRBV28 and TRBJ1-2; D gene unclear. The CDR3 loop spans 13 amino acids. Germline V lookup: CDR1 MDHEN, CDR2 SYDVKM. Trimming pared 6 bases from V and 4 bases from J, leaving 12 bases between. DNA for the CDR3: TGTGCCAGCAGGCCGGGGATCTCCTATGGCTACACCTTC. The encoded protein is CASRPGISYGYTF.

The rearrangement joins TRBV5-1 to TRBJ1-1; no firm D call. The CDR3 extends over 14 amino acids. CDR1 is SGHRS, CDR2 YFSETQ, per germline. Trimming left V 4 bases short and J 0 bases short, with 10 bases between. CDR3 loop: CASSAPGLNTEAFF. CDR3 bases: TGCGCCAGCAGCGCTCCCGGTTTGAACACTGAAGCTTTCTTT.